This T cell receptor beta chain was recorded in a study of T cells in Graves' hyperthyroidism and ophthalmopathy. Notes on the study in general: Most clonotypes expanded in the thyroid (above 0.001) were also present in blood. Ophthalmopathy got predicted by the model a median roughly six months before its onset.

This clonotype has just one count. Antigen unknown. The TCR beta CDR3 regions underwent amplification using RNA transcripts as the source. The TCR CDR3 was amplified in a first-round RT-PCR using the HTBI primer set. Via MiXCR, TCRdb re-called the multiplex PCR reads, giving one row per CDR3 protein. Of about 96,000 distinct CDR3 sequences listed, 51% are singletons. CDR3 length equals 13 residues. V was trimmed by 6 bases and J by 6 bases, leaving 11 bases between them. Germline CDR1 is SNHLY and CDR2 is FYNNEI. The sample comprised blood. V gene TRBV2 combines with J gene TRBJ2-2; no clear D. This TCR was sampled from a woman aged 35 to 49 with Graves' hyperthyroidism. The CDR3 DNA is TGTGCCAGCAGCGCTTTACTGGCCGGGGAGCTGTTTTTT. Amino acids: CASSALLAGELFF.